A selection of T cell receptor beta chains follows, all from one sample in a study of shared clonotypes between healthy human individuals. Sequenced by immunoSEQ multiplex PCR; TCRdb stores in-frame clones only, minus some. The data hold about 820,000 clones, with almost 95% observed a single time. What was sequenced was naive CD8+ T cells sorted from blood. The source of these receptors is a man aged 30 to 45 in good health. Both conserved end residues are part of each CDR3. The D gene is left open where the match is weak. Part of the rows lack a size; the others show once, few, many or a class for expanded clones.

.	TRBV28	TRBJ1-2	.	CASSLGEVTAPRGYTF	TGTGCCAGCAGTTTAGGTGAGGTGACAGCTCCGAGAGGCTACACCTTC
.	TRBV27	TRBJ2-7	few	CASRALADYEQYF	TGTGCCAGCAGGGCCTTAGCGGACTACGAGCAGTACTTC
TRBD1	TRBV9	TRBJ2-1	.	CASSLQGADSYNEQFF	TGTGCCAGCAGCCTCCAGGGGGCGGACTCCTACAATGAGCAGTTCTTC
TRBD1	TRBV9	TRBJ1-3	.	CASSAPWTSDRGYGNTIYF	TGTGCCAGCAGCGCGCCCTGGACCTCGGACAGGGGGTACGGAAACACCATATATTTT
.	TRBV5-6	TRBJ2-7	.	CASSLWGTPYEQYF	TGTGCCAGCAGCTTGTGGGGGACACCCTACGAGCAGTACTTC
.	TRBV27	TRBJ2-7	.	CASSFGPPYEQYF	TGTGCCAGCAGTTTCGGCCCACCCTACGAGCAGTACTTC
.	TRBV19	TRBJ2-7	once	CASSQGGSSYEQYF	TGTGCCAGTAGTCAAGGCGGCAGTTCCTACGAGCAGTACTTC
.	TRBV7-2	TRBJ2-3	once	CASSHGRITDTQYF	TGTGCCAGCAGCCACGGGAGAATCACAGATACGCAGTATTTT
.	TRBV27	TRBJ2-5	.	CASSPRTGPGVAQYF	TGTGCCAGCAGTCCCCGGACAGGACCGGGGGTGGCCCAGTACTTC
.	TRBV11-2	TRBJ1-1	once	CASSITGSGSTEAFF	TGTGCCAGCAGCATCACAGGGAGTGGTTCCACTGAAGCTTTCTTT
.	TRBV30	TRBJ2-2	once	CAWSVGAGELFF	TGTGCCTGGAGTGTGGGGGCCGGGGAGCTGTTTTTT
TRBD1	TRBV7-8	TRBJ1-2	.	CASSFRQGANYGYTF	TGTGCCAGCAGTTTCCGACAGGGGGCGAACTATGGCTACACCTTC
.	TRBV27	TRBJ2-3	once	CASSSLGDTQYF	TGTGCCAGCAGTTCTCTCGGAGATACGCAGTATTTT
.	TRBV11-2	TRBJ2-3	.	CASSARDEGTDTQYF	TGTGCCAGCAGCGCCCGGGACGAAGGCACAGATACGCAGTATTTT
TRBD1	TRBV4-2	TRBJ2-2	once	CASSQEEGAGTGELFF	TGTGCCAGCAGCCAAGAAGAGGGGGCTGGCACCGGGGAGCTGTTTTTT
.	TRBV19	TRBJ2-1	.	CASSILWTNEQFF	TGTGCCAGTAGTATCTTGTGGACCAATGAGCAGTTCTTC
TRBD1	TRBV4-1	TRBJ2-5	once	CASSQEGTAEETQYF	TGCGCCAGCAGCCAAGAGGGGACAGCAGAAGAGACCCAGTACTTC
TRBD1	TRBV6-5	TRBJ1-3	.	CASRDGTGRHTIYF	TGTGCCAGCAGGGACGGGACAGGGAGACACACCATATATTTT
TRBD1	TRBV11-2	TRBJ1-4	.	CASSLSPRGEKLFF	TGTGCCAGCAGCTTATCCCCCAGGGGGGAAAAACTGTTTTTT
TRBD2	TRBV7-3	TRBJ2-7	once	CASSLYAGAYEQYF	TGTGCCAGCAGCTTATACGCGGGAGCCTACGAGCAGTACTTC
TRBD2	TRBV27	TRBJ2-2	.	CASSPGLAGSKGTGELFF	TGTGCCAGCAGTCCGGGACTAGCGGGATCCAAAGGCACCGGGGAGCTGTTTTTT
.	TRBV6-5	TRBJ2-4	once	CASSPTPMSGDIQYF	TGTGCCAGCAGTCCCACCCCGATGAGTGGGGACATTCAGTACTTC
.	TRBV6-1	TRBJ2-1	.	CASSEQYSYTYNEQFF	TGTGCCAGCAGTGAACAGTATAGCTACACCTACAATGAGCAGTTCTTC
TRBD1	TRBV28	TRBJ2-7	.	CASGALTGGGSYEQYF	TGTGCCAGCGGGGCGTTGACAGGGGGCGGATCCTACGAGCAGTACTTC
.	TRBV13	TRBJ2-1	.	CASSLSADYSYNEQFF	TGTGCCAGCAGCTTATCGGCAGATTACTCCTACAATGAGCAGTTCTTC
.	TRBV10-2	TRBJ2-7	.	CASSGQRTAYEQYF	TGCGCCAGCAGTGGACAGCGGACGGCCTACGAGCAGTACTTC
TRBD2	TRBV5-1	TRBJ2-7	.	CASSWRSGRGSSYEQYF	TGCGCCAGCAGCTGGAGGAGCGGGAGAGGCAGCTCCTACGAGCAGTACTTC
TRBD2	TRBV9	TRBJ2-1	.	CASSVGSGRSDEQFF	TGTGCCAGCAGCGTGGGGAGCGGGAGATCTGATGAGCAGTTCTTC
.	TRBV18	TRBJ1-1	.	CASSPRASNTEAFF	TGTGCCAGCTCACCACGGGCGTCGAACACTGAAGCTTTCTTT
.	TRBV11-2	TRBJ2-2	.	CASSAARNTGELFF	TGTGCCAGCAGTGCCGCGCGGAACACCGGGGAGCTGTTTTTT
TRBD1	TRBV28	TRBJ2-7	.	CASSYRDSLRSYEQYF	TGTGCCAGCAGTTACAGGGACAGCCTACGGTCCTACGAGCAGTACTTC
TRBD2	TRBV4-3	TRBJ2-7	.	CASSHGTGGSYEQYF	TGCGCCAGCAGCCACGGAACGGGGGGATCCTACGAGCAGTACTTC
.	TRBV27	TRBJ1-2	.	CASSFLGTNYGYTF	TGTGCCAGCAGTTTTTTGGGGACTAACTATGGCTACACCTTC
.	TRBV30	TRBJ2-1	.	CAWKDGADYNEQFF	TGTGCCTGGAAAGATGGAGCAGACTACAATGAGCAGTTCTTC
.	TRBV29-1	TRBJ2-6	.	CSVEDGGPGANVLTF	TGCAGCGTTGAAGATGGGGGACCTGGGGCCAACGTCCTGACTTTC
TRBD1	TRBV6-5	TRBJ1-4	.	CASRGQGGTNEKLFF	TGTGCCAGCAGAGGACAGGGTGGTACTAATGAAAAACTGTTTTTT
.	TRBV11-2	TRBJ1-1	.	CASSSRREGRAFF	TGTGCCAGCAGCTCCCGTAGGGAGGGGCGAGCTTTCTTT
.	TRBV7-8	TRBJ2-5	.	CASSPTLDQETQYF	TGTGCCAGCAGCCCTACACTAGACCAAGAGACCCAGTACTTC
.	TRBV27	TRBJ2-7	.	CASSLSSRGGPRQYF	TGTGCCAGCAGTTTATCGTCTAGAGGAGGGCCAAGGCAGTACTTC
.	TRBV7-9	TRBJ1-2	.	CASSSGPRRAGDGYTF	TGTGCCAGCAGTTCGGGACCGCGTCGCGCCGGAGATGGCTACACCTTC
.	TRBV2	TRBJ2-2	.	CASRQGNTGELFF	TGTGCCAGCAGGCAGGGAAACACCGGGGAGCTGTTTTTT
.	TRBV2	TRBJ2-2	.	CASIEGRVNTGELFF	TGTGCCAGCATCGAAGGAAGGGTGAACACCGGGGAGCTGTTTTTT
.	TRBV2	TRBJ2-7	.	CASSGRDPDF	TGTGCCAGCAGTGGCCGGGATCCCGACTTC
.	TRBV10-2	TRBJ1-4	.	CASSSPEATNEKLFF	TGCGCCAGCAGTTCGCCGGAAGCAACTAATGAAAAACTGTTTTTT
TRBD2	TRBV13	TRBJ2-7	.	CASSQRTSAYEQYF	TGTGCCAGCAGCCAGAGGACTAGCGCCTACGAGCAGTACTTC
TRBD2	TRBV10-1	TRBJ2-1	.	CASSGTSREIDNEQFF	TGCGCCAGCAGTGGGACTTCGCGGGAGATCGACAATGAGCAGTTCTTC
.	TRBV27	TRBJ2-1	.	CASSLFQVNTNEQFF	TGTGCCAGCAGTTTATTTCAGGTTAATACCAATGAGCAGTTCTTC
.	TRBV28	TRBJ2-5	.	CASTGAREEDGTQYF	TGTGCCAGCACAGGGGCCAGGGAGGAGGATGGGACCCAGTACTTC